The text below deals with one T cell receptor (beta chain). CDR1 is MDHEN, CDR2 SYDVKM, per germline. The ends were cut back, 6 bases at V and 6 bases at J, with 18 bases in the middle. This CDR3 is built from 14 residues. The time point: sample taken at primary tumor resection. Material for sequencing was whole RNA from tumor, nontumor lung or frozen PBMC, left unsorted. The donors comprised 70 to 85 untreated early-stage non-small cell lung cancer patients. Unique molecular identifiers, one per molecule, were present on every TCR cDNA molecule. TCRdb reanalysed the 5' RACE reads using MiXCR and keeps one entry per CDR3 protein. Among some 6,000 distinct CDR3 sequences listed, roughly an eighth were seen once. The record originates from a study of spatial heterogeneity in lung cancer. Study as a whole: Alpha-chain sequences were consistently detected less often than beta-chain sequences. Raw reads contained each unique TCR and UMI combination more than ten times on average.

The sequence derives from a male donor with early-stage non-small cell lung cancer. The chain links TRBV28 to TRBJ2-7; D is possibly TRBD1 (6 bases). The starting material was normal lung tissue next to the tumor, obtained at surgery. The chain's CDR3 is CASRETGIPGEQYF. The CDR3 nucleotides read TGTGCCAGCAGAGAAACAGGGATCCCTGGCGAGCAGTACTTC.